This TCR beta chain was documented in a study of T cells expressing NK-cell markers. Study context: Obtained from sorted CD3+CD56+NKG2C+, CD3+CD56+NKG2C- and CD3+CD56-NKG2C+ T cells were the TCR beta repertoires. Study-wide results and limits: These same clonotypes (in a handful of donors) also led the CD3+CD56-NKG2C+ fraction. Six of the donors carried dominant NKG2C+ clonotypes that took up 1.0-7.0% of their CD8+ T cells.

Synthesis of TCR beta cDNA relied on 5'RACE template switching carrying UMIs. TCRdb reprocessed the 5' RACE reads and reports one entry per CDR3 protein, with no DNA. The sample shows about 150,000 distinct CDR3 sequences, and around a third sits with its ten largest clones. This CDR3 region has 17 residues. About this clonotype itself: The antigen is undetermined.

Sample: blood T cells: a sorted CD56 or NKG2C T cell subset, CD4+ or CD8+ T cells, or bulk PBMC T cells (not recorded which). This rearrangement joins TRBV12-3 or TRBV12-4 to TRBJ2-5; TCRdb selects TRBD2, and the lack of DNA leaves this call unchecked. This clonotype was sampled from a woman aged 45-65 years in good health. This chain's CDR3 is CASRDTKGLSGTPTQYF.